Shown below are 8 T cell receptor beta chains from a single sample sequenced in a study of cytomegalovirus exposure and HLA in healthy donors. Sequenced by immunoSEQ multiplex PCR; TCRdb stores in-frame clones only, minus some. The sample comprises fewer than 120,000 clones, roughly 89% of which are singletons, and over 1.5% rests with the top ten. Sequenced material: PBMCs. The origin of the receptors is a young woman in good health and CMV-seronegative.

The V gene is TRBV5-1, the J gene TRBJ1-1; D remains ambiguous. In germline, CDR1 is SGHRS, CDR2 YFSETQ. This CDR3 is 13 amino acids long. Trimming cost V 1 base and J 2 bases, with 6 bases left between them. In DNA form, the CDR3 reads TGCGCCAGCAGCTTGTTCCCTAACACTGAAGCTTTCTTT. Translation: CASSLFPNTEAFF.

The chain is built from TRBV5-6 and TRBJ2-1; 12 nucleotides agree with TRBD2. Trimming at V came to 3 bases and at J to 4 bases, leaving 5 bases not matched to a gene. The CDR3 contains 16 residues. CDR1 and CDR2 (germline): SGHDT, YYEEEE. Here the CDR3 DNA reads TGTGCCAGCAGCTGGTCCGGGACTAGCGGGTACAATGAGCAGTTCTTC. Translating it yields CASSWSGTSGYNEQFF.

V usage is TRBV2 and J usage is TRBJ1-2; unclear D gene. The germline V gene encodes CDR1 SNHLY and CDR2 FYNNEI. V was pared by 2 bases and J by 3 bases, with 16 bases between. This CDR3 is built from 16 residues. Here the CDR3 DNA reads TGTGCCAGCAGTGAATGGGGAGGAGGGTCGGACTATGGCTACACCTTC. It translates to CASSEWGGGSDYGYTF.

V is TRBV7-2 and J is TRBJ1-2; D gene uncertain. The CDR3 sequence is 15 residues long. Trimming stripped 11 bases from V and 0 bases from J, with 19 bases between. Germline values: CDR1 SGHTA, CDR2 FQGNSA. The CDR3 coding sequence is TGTGCCGGGCGTGTCCGACCCTACTCTAACTATGGCTACACCTTC. Protein product: CAGRVRPYSNYGYTF.

The CDR3 region has the DNA TGCGCCAGCAGCAGGGGACAGGGGGTCACTGAAGCTTTCTTT. This translates into CASSRGQGVTEAFF. The chain links TRBV4-1 to TRBJ1-1; 11 nucleotides agree with TRBD1. Germline CDR1 and CDR2: MGHRA and YSYEKL. The CDR3 is 14 residues long. V lost 5 bases and J lost 4; bases outside the gene matches: 3.

This rearrangement joins TRBV11-2 to TRBJ1-2; 8 nucleotides align to TRBD1. Germline CDR1 SGHAT, CDR2 FQNNGV. This CDR3 is built from 17 residues. V trimming: 1 base; J trimming: 4 bases; junction bases outside the gene matches: 11. The CDR3, as DNA: TGTGCCAGCAGCTTAGGCTCGCGTCGGACAGGGAGCTATGGCTACACCTTC. Its translation is CASSLGSRRTGSYGYTF.

The rearrangement joins TRBV5-6 to TRBJ1-1, with 10 bases lining up with TRBD1. Germline V gene lookup returns CDR1 SGHDT and CDR2 YYEEEE. There are 14 residues in the CDR3. Trimming at V came to 3 bases and at J to 4 bases, leaving 3 bases not matched to a gene. The CDR3 region has the DNA TGTGCCAGCAGCTCCTGGACAGGGGGCACTGAAGCTTTCTTT. Protein product: CASSSWTGGTEAFF.

The chain joins TRBV25-1 to TRBJ1-2; 8 bases agree with TRBD1. Germline V gene lookup returns CDR1 MGHDK and CDR2 SYGVNS. This CDR3 is built from 15 residues. With 5 bases clipped from V and 3 bases from J, the junction kept 8 bases outside the gene matches. This CDR3 reads CASSLGDRPYYGYTF. DNA of the CDR3: TGTGCCAGCAGTTTGGGGGACAGGCCGTACTATGGCTACACCTTC.